This T cell receptor beta chain was found in a study of radiotherapy plus CTLA-4 blockade in lung cancer. Generated by immunoSEQ multiplex PCR, the TCRdb table keeps only in-frame clones and is missing some. Of about 48,000 clones listed, about 81% are singletons. Germline assignment: CDR1 MGHRA and CDR2 YSYEKL. V dropped 1 base and J dropped 7; count of bases not matched to a gene: 5. This CDR3 comprises 14 residues. The receptor's source is a human donor with non-small cell lung cancer who had stable disease on radiotherapy plus ipilimumab. Sample: peripheral blood, taken from a patient treated with radiotherapy plus ipilimumab. The gene calls are TRBV4-1 and TRBJ1-1, with 8 bases identical to TRBD1. CDR3 region: CASSQGRQGYEAFF. DNA for the CDR3: TGCGCCAGCAGCCAAGGTAGACAGGGGTATGAAGCTTTCTTT.